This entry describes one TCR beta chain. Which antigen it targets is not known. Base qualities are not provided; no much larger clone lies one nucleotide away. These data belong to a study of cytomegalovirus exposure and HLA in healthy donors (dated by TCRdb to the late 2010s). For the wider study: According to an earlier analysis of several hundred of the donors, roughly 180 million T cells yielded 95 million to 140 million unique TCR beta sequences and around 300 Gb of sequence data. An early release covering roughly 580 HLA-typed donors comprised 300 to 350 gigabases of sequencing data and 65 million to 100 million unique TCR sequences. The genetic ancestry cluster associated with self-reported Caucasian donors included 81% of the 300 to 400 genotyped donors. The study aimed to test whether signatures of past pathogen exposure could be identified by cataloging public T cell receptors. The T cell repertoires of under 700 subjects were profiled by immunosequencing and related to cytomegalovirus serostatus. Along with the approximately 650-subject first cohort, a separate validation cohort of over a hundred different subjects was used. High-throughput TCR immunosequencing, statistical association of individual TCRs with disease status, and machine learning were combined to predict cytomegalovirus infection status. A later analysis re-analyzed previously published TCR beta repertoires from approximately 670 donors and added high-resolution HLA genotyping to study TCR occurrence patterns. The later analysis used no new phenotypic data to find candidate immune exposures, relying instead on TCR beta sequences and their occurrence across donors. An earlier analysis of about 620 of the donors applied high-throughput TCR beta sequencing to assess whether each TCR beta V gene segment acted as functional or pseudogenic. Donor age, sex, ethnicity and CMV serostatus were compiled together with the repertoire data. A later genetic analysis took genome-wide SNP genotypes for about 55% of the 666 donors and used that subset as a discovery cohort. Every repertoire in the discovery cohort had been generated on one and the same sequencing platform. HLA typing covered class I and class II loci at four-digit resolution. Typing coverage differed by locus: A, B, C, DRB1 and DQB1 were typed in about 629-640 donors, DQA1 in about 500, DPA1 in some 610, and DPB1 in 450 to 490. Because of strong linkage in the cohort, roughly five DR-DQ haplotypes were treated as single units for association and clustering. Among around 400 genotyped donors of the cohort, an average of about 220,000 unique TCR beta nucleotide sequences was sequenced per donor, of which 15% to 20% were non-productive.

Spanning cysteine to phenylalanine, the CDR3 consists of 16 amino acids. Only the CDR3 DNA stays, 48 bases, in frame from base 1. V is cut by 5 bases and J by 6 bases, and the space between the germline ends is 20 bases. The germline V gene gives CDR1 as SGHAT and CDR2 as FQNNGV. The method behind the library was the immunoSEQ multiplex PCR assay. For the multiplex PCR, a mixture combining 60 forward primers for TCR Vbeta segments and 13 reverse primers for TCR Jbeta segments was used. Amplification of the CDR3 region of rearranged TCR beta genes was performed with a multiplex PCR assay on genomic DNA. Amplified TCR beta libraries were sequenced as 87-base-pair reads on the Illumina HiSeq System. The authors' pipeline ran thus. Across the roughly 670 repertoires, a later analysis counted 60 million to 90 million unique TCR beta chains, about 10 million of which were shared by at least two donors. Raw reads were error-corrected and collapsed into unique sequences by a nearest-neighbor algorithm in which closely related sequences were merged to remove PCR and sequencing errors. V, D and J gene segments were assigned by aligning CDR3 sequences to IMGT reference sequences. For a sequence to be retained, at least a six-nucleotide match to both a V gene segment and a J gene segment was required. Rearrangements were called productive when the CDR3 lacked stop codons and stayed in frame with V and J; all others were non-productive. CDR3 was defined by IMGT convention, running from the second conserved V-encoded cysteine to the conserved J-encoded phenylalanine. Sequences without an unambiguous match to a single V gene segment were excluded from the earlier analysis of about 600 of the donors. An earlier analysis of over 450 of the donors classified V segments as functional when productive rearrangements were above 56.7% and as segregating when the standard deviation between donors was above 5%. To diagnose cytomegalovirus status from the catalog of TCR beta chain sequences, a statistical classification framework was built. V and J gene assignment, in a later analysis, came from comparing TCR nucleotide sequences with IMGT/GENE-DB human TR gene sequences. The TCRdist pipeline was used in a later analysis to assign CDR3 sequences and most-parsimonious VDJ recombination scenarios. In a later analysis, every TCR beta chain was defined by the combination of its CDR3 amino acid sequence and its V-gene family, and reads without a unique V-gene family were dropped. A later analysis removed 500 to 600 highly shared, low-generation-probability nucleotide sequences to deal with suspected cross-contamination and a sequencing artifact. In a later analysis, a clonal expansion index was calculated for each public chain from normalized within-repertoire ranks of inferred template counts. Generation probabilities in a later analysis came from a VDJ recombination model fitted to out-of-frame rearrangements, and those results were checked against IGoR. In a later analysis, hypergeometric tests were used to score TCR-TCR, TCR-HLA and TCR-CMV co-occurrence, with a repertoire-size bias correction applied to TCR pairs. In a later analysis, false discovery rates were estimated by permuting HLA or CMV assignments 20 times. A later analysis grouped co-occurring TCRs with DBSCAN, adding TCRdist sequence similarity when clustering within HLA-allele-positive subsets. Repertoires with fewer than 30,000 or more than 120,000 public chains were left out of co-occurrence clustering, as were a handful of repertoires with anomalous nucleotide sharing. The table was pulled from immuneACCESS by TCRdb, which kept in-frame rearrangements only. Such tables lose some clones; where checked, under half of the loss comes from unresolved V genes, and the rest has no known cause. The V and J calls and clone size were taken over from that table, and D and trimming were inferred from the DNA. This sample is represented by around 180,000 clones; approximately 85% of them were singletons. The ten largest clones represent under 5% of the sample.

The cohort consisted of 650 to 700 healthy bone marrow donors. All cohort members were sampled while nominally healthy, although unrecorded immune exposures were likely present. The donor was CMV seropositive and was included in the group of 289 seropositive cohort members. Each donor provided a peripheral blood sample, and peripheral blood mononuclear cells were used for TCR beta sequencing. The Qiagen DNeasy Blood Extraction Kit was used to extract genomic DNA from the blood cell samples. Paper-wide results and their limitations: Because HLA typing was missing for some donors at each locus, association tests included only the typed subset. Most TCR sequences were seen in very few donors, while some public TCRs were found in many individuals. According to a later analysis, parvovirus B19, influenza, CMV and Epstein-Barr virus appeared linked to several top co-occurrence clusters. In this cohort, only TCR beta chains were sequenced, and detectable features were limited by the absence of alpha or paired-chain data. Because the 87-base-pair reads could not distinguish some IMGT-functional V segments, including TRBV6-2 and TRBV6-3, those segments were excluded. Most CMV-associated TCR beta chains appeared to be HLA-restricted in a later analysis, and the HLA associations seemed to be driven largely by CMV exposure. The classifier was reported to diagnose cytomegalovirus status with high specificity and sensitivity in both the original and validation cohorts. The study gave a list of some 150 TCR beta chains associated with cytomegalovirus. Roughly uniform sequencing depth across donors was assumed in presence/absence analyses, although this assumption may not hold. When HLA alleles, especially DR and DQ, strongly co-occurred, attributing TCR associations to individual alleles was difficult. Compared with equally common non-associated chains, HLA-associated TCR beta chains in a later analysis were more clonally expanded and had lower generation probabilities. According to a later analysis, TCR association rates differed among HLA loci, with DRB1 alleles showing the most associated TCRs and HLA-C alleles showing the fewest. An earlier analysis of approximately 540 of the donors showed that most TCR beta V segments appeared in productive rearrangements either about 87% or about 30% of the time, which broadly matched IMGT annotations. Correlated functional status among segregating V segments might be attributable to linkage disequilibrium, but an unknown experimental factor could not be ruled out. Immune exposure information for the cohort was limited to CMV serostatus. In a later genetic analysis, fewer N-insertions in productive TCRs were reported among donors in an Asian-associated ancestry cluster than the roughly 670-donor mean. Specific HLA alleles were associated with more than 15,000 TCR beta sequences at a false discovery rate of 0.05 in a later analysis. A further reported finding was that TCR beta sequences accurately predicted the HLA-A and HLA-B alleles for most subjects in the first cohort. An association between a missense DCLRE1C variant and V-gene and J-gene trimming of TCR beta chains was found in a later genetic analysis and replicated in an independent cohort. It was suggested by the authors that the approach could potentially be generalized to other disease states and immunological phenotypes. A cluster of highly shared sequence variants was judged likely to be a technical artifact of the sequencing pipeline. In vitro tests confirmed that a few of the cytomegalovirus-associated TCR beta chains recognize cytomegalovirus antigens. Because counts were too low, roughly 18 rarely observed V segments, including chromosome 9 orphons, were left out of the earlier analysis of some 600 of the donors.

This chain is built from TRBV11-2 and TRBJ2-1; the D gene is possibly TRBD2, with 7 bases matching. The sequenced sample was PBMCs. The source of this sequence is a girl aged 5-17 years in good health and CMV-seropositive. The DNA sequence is TGTGCCAGCAGCACCCCCCGGGGGGCCCCGCTCAATGAGCAGTTCTTC. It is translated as CASSTPRGAPLNEQFF.